The rows below give T cell receptor beta chains drawn from one sample of a study of blood T cells in healthy people across ages. TCRdb re-called the 5' RACE reads through MiXCR, storing one row per CDR3 protein. This sample carries around 1.5 million distinct CDR3 sequences, approximately 63% of them seen once, and the ten largest clones take over 5.5%. The sample taken for sequencing was blood. Receptor source: a man in his late teens or twenties in good health. CDR3s include the opening cysteine and the closing phenylalanine or tryptophan. The D gene is left open where the match is weak. The size of a clone is reported for some rows only, either as once, few or many, or as a class for expanded clones.

d_gene,abundance,v_gene,j_gene,CDR3aa,CDR3nt
-,-,TRBV3-1,TRBJ2-5,CVSSRGDYQETQYF,TGTGTCAGCAGCCGTGGGGACTACCAAGAGACCCAGTACTTC
TRBD1,-,TRBV6-1,TRBJ2-7,CASSEIGTGGHEQYF,TGTGCCAGCAGTGAAATTGGGACAGGGGGCCACGAGCAGTACTTC
-,-,TRBV20-1,TRBJ2-7,CSARVGMPYEQYF,TGCAGTGCTAGAGTGGGCATGCCATACGAGCAGTACTTC
-,-,TRBV3-1,TRBJ1-2,CASSSLGRGKEGYTF,TGTGCCAGCAGCTCGCTTGGGAGGGGAAAAGAGGGCTACACCTTC
TRBD1,-,TRBV5-1,TRBJ1-5,CASSSDRGQSYNQPQHF,TGCGCCAGCAGCTCCGACAGGGGCCAATCCTACAATCAGCCCCAGCATTTT
-,-,TRBV6-1,TRBJ2-6,CASSRPVGPHRSGANVLTF,TGTGCCAGCAGCCGACCTGTGGGACCCCACCGCTCTGGGGCCAACGTCCTGACTTTC
TRBD2,few,TRBV20-1,TRBJ2-1,CSARVAGAHEQFF,TGCAGTGCTAGAGTAGCGGGAGCCCATGAGCAGTTCTTC
-,-,TRBV30,TRBJ1-3,CAWSVLAAGGNTIYF,TGTGCCTGGAGTGTACTCGCGGCCGGGGGAAACACCATATATTTT
-,-,TRBV3-1,TRBJ2-3,CASRGDITDTQYF,TGTGCCAGCAGGGGGGATATCACAGATACGCAGTATTTT
-,few,TRBV6-2/TRBV6-3,TRBJ2-3,CASTIGHLDTQYF,TGTGCCAGCACGATCGGCCATCTAGATACGCAGTATTTT
-,few,TRBV2,TRBJ2-5,CASSEGIPTETQYF,TGTGCCAGCAGTGAAGGGATCCCGACAGAGACCCAGTACTTC
-,few,TRBV6-1,TRBJ2-6,CASSAPGHFSGANVLTF,TGTGCCAGCAGTGCTCCGGGACATTTCTCTGGGGCCAACGTCCTGACTTTC
-,few,TRBV6-5,TRBJ2-1,CASSRGLATYNEQFF,TGTGCCAGCAGCCGGGGCCTAGCGACTTACAATGAGCAGTTCTTC
TRBD1,-,TRBV7-6,TRBJ2-1,CASSMGTAYNEQFF,TGTGCCAGCAGCATGGGGACAGCTTACAATGAGCAGTTCTTC
-,-,TRBV20-1,TRBJ1-2,CSAREGGYGYTF,TGCAGTGCTAGAGAAGGGGGGTATGGCTACACCTTC
TRBD2,few,TRBV20-1,TRBJ2-7,CSARASGKVGGVGDYEQYF,TGCAGTGCTAGAGCCAGCGGGAAAGTTGGAGGGGTTGGGGATTACGAGCAGTACTTC
-,-,TRBV3-1,TRBJ2-3,CASMGARETHTQYF,TGTGCCAGCATGGGGGCCCGGGAGACACATACGCAGTATTTT
TRBD2,-,TRBV20-1,TRBJ2-3,CSASFPLSGVTDTQYF,TGCAGTGCATCCTTCCCTTTAAGCGGGGTCACAGATACGCAGTATTTT
-,-,TRBV9,TRBJ2-7,CASSVQDWGEQYF,TGTGCCAGCAGCGTCCAGGATTGGGGCGAGCAGTACTTC
TRBD1,-,TRBV5-1,TRBJ2-7,CASYRTGDYEQYF,TGCGCCAGCTACAGGACAGGGGACTACGAGCAGTACTTC
-,-,TRBV5-1,TRBJ2-1,CASSLGLRVDEQFF,TGCGCCAGCAGCTTGGGACTAAGGGTAGATGAGCAGTTCTTC
-,few,TRBV12-3/TRBV12-4,TRBJ1-2,CASSSFRNPGYGYTF,TGTGCCAGCAGTTCCTTCCGGAATCCCGGCTATGGCTACACCTTC
-,-,TRBV4-2,TRBJ2-7,CASSQSRTYEQYF,TGTGCCAGCAGCCAATCCCGAACCTACGAGCAGTACTTC
-,-,TRBV29-1,TRBJ2-1,CSPTRWGNEQFF,TGCAGCCCTACCCGGTGGGGGAATGAGCAGTTCTTC
-,-,TRBV4-1,TRBJ2-7,CASSQAEWDEQYF,TGCGCCAGCAGCCAAGCTGAGTGGGACGAGCAGTACTTC
TRBD1,-,TRBV4-1,TRBJ2-1,CASSQGQGSNNEQFF,TGCGCCAGCAGCCAAGGACAGGGGTCTAACAATGAGCAGTTCTTC
-,few,TRBV4-3,TRBJ2-6,CASSQEPVGSGANVLTF,TGCGCCAGCAGCCAAGAGCCCGTGGGATCTGGGGCCAACGTCCTGACTTTC
-,-,TRBV5-4,TRBJ2-7,CASSLEVDEQYF,TGTGCCAGCAGCTTGGAGGTTGACGAGCAGTACTTC
-,-,TRBV7-9,TRBJ2-5,CASSLEYGGMETQYF,TGTGCCAGCAGCTTAGAATATGGGGGGATGGAGACCCAGTACTTC
TRBD1,-,TRBV20-1,TRBJ2-7,CSGMTGGGYEQYF,TGCAGTGGAATGACAGGGGGCGGGTACGAGCAGTACTTC